These 13 T cell receptor beta chains were all obtained from the same sample, sequenced in a study of T-cell reconstitution after alpha-beta-depleted transplantation in children. Unique molecular identifiers tagged the TCRbeta library. TCRdb reprocessed the PCR reads via MiXCR and lists one record per CDR3 protein. The repertoire holds about 58,000 distinct CDR3 sequences, approximately 46% seen once, with less than 98% in the top ten. Source: PBMCs, mostly from graft donor cells, taken 360 days after TCRalphabeta/CD19-depleted stem cell transplant. These TCRs come from a male patient aged 5 to 17 who had a stem cell transplant for acute lymphoblastic leukemia, so the T cells may come from the graft donor.

This clonotype occurred a few times. This chain links TRBV7-9 with TRBJ2-2; perhaps D is TRBD1 or TRBD2 (6 bases each). The CDR3 extends over 16 amino acids. V was clipped by 1 base and J by 0 bases, with 9 bases between them. Germline V gives CDR1 SEHNR, CDR2 FQNEAQ (reference sequence). The CDR3 sequence: CASSLVGGANTGELFF. The CDR3 DNA sequence: TGTGCCAGCAGCTTAGTCGGGGGCGCGAACACCGGGGAGCTGTTTTTT.

V usage is TRBV9 and J usage is TRBJ1-2, with D hard to call. Trimming cost V 0 bases and J 4 bases, with 16 bases left between them. The CDR3 spans 16 residues. Germline CDR1 reads SGDLS; CDR2 reads YYNGEE. The CDR3 protein is CASSVEVWEGGYGYTF. In DNA form, the CDR3 reads TGTGCCAGCAGCGTAGAAGTATGGGAGGGCGGCTATGGCTACACCTTC.

This clonotype was observed a few times. The CDR3 coding sequence is TGTGCCAGCAGTTACTCACCGGGACGAAGCACAGATACGCAGTATTTT. Its translation: CASSYSPGRSTDTQYF. This rearrangement joins TRBV6-2 or TRBV6-3 to TRBJ2-3; D could derive from TRBD1 or TRBD2 (5 bases each). V gave up 0 bases and J gave up 0 bases, with 10 bases separating them. Germline-derived CDR1 and CDR2 are MNHEY and SVGEGT. The CDR3 contains 16 residues.

This clonotype was observed a few times. The gene calls are TRBV6-2 or TRBV6-3 and TRBJ2-1; 9 bases map to TRBD2. The ends lost 6 bases at V and 7 bases at J; junction bases unmatched: 4. Germline V gene sequence: CDR1 MNHEY, CDR2 SVGEGT. CDR3 length: 13 residues. CDR3 bases: TGTGCCAGCAGCCTAGCGGGGAAGAATGAGCAGTTCTTC. Protein sequence: CASSLAGKNEQFF.

This clonotype was picked up one time. The chain couples TRBV25-1 to TRBJ2-5, with D perhaps assigned TRBD1 or TRBD2 (5 bases each). The V and J ends lost 4 bases and 5 bases respectively, with 5 bases between them. This CDR3 is built from 11 residues. The germline gives CDR1 MGHDK, CDR2 SYGVNS. The CDR3 sequence is CASSGGETQYF. CDR3 sequence (DNA): TGTGCCAGCAGTGGGGGGGAGACCCAGTACTTC.

In this sample, this clonotype turned up a few times. The chain joins TRBV13 to TRBJ2-1; TRBD1 agrees at 9 bases. The CDR3 runs 15 residues. The V segment lost 3 bases and the J segment 0 bases; nucleotides outside the gene matches: 0. In germline, CDR1 is PRHDT, CDR2 FYEKMQ (reference sequence). CDR3 sequence (DNA): TGTGCCAGCAGCTTGGGACAGGGCTCCTACAATGAGCAGTTCTTC. It codes for CASSLGQGSYNEQFF. Based on the CDR3 plus reference TRBV13 and TRBJ2-1, the full variable domain is AAGVIQSPRHLIKEKRETATLKCYPIPRHDTVYWYQQGPGQDPQFLISFYEKMQSDKGSIPDRFSAQQFSDYHSELNMSSLELGDSALYFCASSLGQGSYNEQFFGPGTRLTVL.

This clonotype was counted only a few times. The chain links TRBV10-2 to TRBJ1-1, with 7 bases fitting TRBD1. The germline V gene has CDR1 WSHSY and CDR2 SAAADI. J gave up 1 base and V 6 bases, and 8 bases lay outside the gene matches. This CDR3 is built from 15 residues. CDR3 DNA: TGCGCCAGCAGGATGGACAGGTTGGAGAACACTGAAGCTTTCTTT. As protein: CASRMDRLENTEAFF.

For this clonotype: The conserved phenylalanine or tryptophan is not found at the CDR3 terminus, so this likely reflects a read error. The rearrangement joins TRBV12-3 or TRBV12-4 to TRBJ1-4, with D perhaps TRBD1 (6 bases). Trimming took off 6 bases at V and 7 bases at J, with 15 bases between the two ends. This CDR3 is 14 amino acids long. The CDR3 spells CASSKQGLSEKLFC. The CDR3 DNA reads TGTGCCAGCAGCAAACAGGGATTAAGTGAAAAACTGTTTTGT.

The V call is TRBV7-9, the J call TRBJ2-7; D is tentatively TRBD1 or TRBD2 (5 bases each). V lost 5 bases, J lost 3 bases, and 14 bases lay in between. The CDR3 contains 14 residues. Per the germline V gene, CDR1 is SEHNR and CDR2 is FQNEAQ (reference sequence). The chain's CDR3 is CASSRDAGIYEQYF. Written as DNA, the CDR3 is TGTGCCAGCAGCCGGGACGCAGGAATCTACGAGCAGTACTTC.

The V call is TRBV12-3 or TRBV12-4, the J call TRBJ2-1, with 8 bases that match TRBD1. The CDR3 runs 16 residues. V was clipped by 6 bases and J by 3 bases; unmatched bases: 10. CDR3 residues: CASRFIGTGNYNEQFF. As DNA, the CDR3 is TGTGCCAGCAGATTTATCGGGACAGGTAACTACAATGAGCAGTTCTTC.

The chain couples TRBV20-1 to TRBJ2-3; 7 bases are a match to TRBD2. Germline values: CDR1 DFQATT, CDR2 SNEGSKA (reference sequence). The CDR3 is 14 residues long. V gave up 2 bases and J gave up 1 base; unmatched junction bases: 3. The CDR3 is CSARLAGGTDTQYF. The DNA of the CDR3 is TGCAGTGCTAGATTGGCGGGGGGCACAGATACGCAGTATTTT.

This clonotype was observed many times. The chain employs TRBV6-5 and TRBJ2-7; perhaps TRBD2 as D (6 bases). There are 15 residues in the CDR3. Germline values: CDR1 MNHEY, CDR2 SVGAGI. V was pared by 0 bases and J by 0 bases, with 9 bases between. The CDR3 coding sequence is TGTGCCAGCAGTTACTCGATCGGGAGCTCCTACGAGCAGTACTTC. It yields the protein CASSYSIGSSYEQYF.

This clonotype was seen a handful of times. The chain joins TRBV19 to TRBJ2-5; D is unresolved. Germline CDR1 and CDR2: LNHDA and SQIVND (reference sequence). The CDR3 runs to 13 residues. The V end was cut by 1 base, the J end by 0 bases, with 3 bases between. CDR3 in amino acids: CASSIADQETQYF. For the CDR3, the DNA is TGTGCCAGTAGTATAGCGGACCAAGAGACCCAGTACTTC.